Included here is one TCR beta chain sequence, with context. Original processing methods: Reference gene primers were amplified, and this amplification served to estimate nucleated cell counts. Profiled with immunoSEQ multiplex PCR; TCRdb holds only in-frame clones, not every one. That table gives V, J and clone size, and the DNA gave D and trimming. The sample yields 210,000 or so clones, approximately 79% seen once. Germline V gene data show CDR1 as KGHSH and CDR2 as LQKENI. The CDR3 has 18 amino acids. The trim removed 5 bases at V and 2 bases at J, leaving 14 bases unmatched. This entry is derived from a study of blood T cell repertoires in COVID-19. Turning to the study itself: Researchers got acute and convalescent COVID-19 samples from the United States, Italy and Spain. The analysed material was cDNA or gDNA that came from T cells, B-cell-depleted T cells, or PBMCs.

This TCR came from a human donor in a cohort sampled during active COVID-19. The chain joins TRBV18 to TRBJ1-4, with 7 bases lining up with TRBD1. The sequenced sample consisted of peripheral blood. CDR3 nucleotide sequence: TGTGCCAGCTCATCGACCGAAACAGGGGTTGGGACTAATGAAAAACTGTTTTTT. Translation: CASSSTETGVGTNEKLFF.